These 20 T cell receptor beta chains were sequenced from one sample in a study of blood T cell repertoires in COVID-19. Sequencing used immunoSEQ multiplex PCR; TCRdb keeps in-frame clones, though not all of them. The data contain about 200,000 clones, around 82% of them singletons. Sample: PBMCs or T cells enriched from blood (not recorded which). These receptors all stem from a woman in her fifties or sixties with acute COVID-19.

This chain links TRBV7-9 with TRBJ1-2, with TRBD1 matching over 7 bases. Looked up from germline, CDR1 is SEHNR and CDR2 is FQNEAQ (reference sequence). V was pared by 7 bases and J by 2 bases, with 4 bases of the junction left unmatched. This CDR3 comprises 13 residues. The CDR3 DNA sequence: TGTGCCAGCACCCTACAGGGGAACTATGGCTACACCTTC. Translation gives CASTLQGNYGYTF.

This clone has a single count. The CDR3 nucleotides read TGTGCCAGCAGTTATTCTCAGGGGGCTGGGACTGAAGCTTTCTTT. Its protein is CASSYSQGAGTEAFF. The chain couples TRBV6-2 or TRBV6-3 to TRBJ1-1, with 8 bases identical to TRBD1. Germline V gene lookup returns CDR1 MNHEY and CDR2 SVGEGT. Losses at the gene ends were 3 bases for V and 5 bases for J; bases not matched to a gene: 8. The CDR3 is 15 residues long.

The chain links TRBV6-5 to TRBJ2-1, with 8 bases identical to TRBD2. The germline V gene has CDR1 MNHEY and CDR2 SVGAGI. This CDR3 contains 14 residues. V was clipped by 11 bases and J by 10 bases; unmatched bases: 16. The CDR3 nucleotides are TGTGCCGGAACCCTAGCGGGCCTATTCGGGGAGCAGTTCTTC. As protein: CAGTLAGLFGEQFF.

The V gene is TRBV25-1, the J gene TRBJ2-2; 9 positions match TRBD2. The V segment lost 5 bases and the J segment 5 bases; nucleotides outside the gene matches: 6. The V gene's germline CDR1 is MGHDK and CDR2 SYGVNS. The CDR3 runs 15 residues. The CDR3: CASSNAGGRTGELFF. CDR3 in DNA: TGTGCCAGCAGTAATGCGGGGGGGCGGACCGGGGAGCTGTTTTTT.

J is TRBJ1-4 and V is TRBV4-3, with TRBD1 as a possible D gene (5 bases). The V gene's germline CDR1 is LGHNA and CDR2 YSLEER. This CDR3 comprises 16 residues. Between the trimmed V and J ends, which lost 0 bases and 6 bases, there was a span of 14 bases. The CDR3 region is CASSQERGGGDEKLFF. Written as DNA, the CDR3 is TGCGCCAGCAGCCAAGAGCGCGGGGGTGGAGATGAAAAACTGTTTTTT.

With regard to this clone: The sample carries other DNA sequences with the same CDR3. This sequence joins TRBV25-1 and TRBJ1-1; D unclear. This CDR3 contains 15 residues. Trimming took 3 bases from V and 0 from J, leaving 11 bases between them. Germline CDR1 reads MGHDK; CDR2 reads SYGVNS. This chain's CDR3 is CASSEAGRLNTEAFF. CDR3 nucleotide sequence: TGTGCCAGCAGTGAGGCAGGCCGGTTGAACACTGAAGCTTTCTTT.

The chain has TRBV30 and TRBJ2-1; 8 positions match TRBD2. Germline V gives CDR1 GTSNPN, CDR2 SVGIG (reference sequence). After removal of 1 base from V and 8 bases from J, the junction contained 7 bases not matched to a gene. The CDR3 has 14 amino acids. The chain's CDR3 is CAWSASGGVDEQFF. In DNA form, the CDR3 reads TGTGCCTGGAGTGCCAGCGGGGGCGTTGATGAGCAGTTCTTC.

This clone has a count of ten or more. V gene TRBV4-1 combines with J gene TRBJ1-2, with 9 bases lining up with TRBD1. This CDR3 is built from 16 residues. Germline trimming cut 4 bases from V and 2 bases from J; bases unmatched to any gene: 8. Germline V lookup: CDR1 MGHRA, CDR2 YSYEKL. The CDR3, as DNA: TGCGCCAGCAGCCTAGCCGGGACAGGGTCAAACTATGGCTACACCTTC. Translated, it gives CASSLAGTGSNYGYTF.

This clone was found a few times. The rearrangement joins TRBV29-1 to TRBJ1-2; 7 positions agree with TRBD1. The CDR3 is made up of 13 amino acids. V lost 4 bases to trimming and J lost 3 bases; unmatched junction nucleotides: 5. CDR1 and CDR2 (germline): SQVTM, ANQGSEA. The CDR3 here is CSVGKGGYYGYTF. Written as DNA, the CDR3 is TGCAGCGTTGGAAAAGGGGGCTACTATGGCTACACCTTC.

V usage is TRBV6-5 and J usage is TRBJ1-5; D perhaps matches TRBD1 (5 bases). The CDR3 contains 14 residues. Trimming took off 0 bases at V and 5 bases at J, with 8 bases between the two ends. The germline CDR1 and CDR2 sequences are MNHEY and SVGAGI. CDR3 amino acids: CASSYSAGDQPQHF. The CDR3 DNA reads as TGTGCCAGCAGTTACTCGGCGGGGGATCAGCCCCAGCATTTT.

The V and J genes are TRBV5-5 and TRBJ2-7; weak D call: TRBD2 (5 bases). This CDR3 comprises 15 residues. V lost 0 bases to trimming and J lost 0 bases, with 10 bases between them. In germline, CDR1 is SGHKS, CDR2 YYEKEE (reference sequence). The CDR3 protein is CASSLGGGLSYEQYV. The CDR3 bases are TGTGCCAGCAGCTTGGGCGGAGGCCTCTCCTACGAGCAGTACGTC.

The chain employs TRBV27 and TRBJ1-5, with a weak D call TRBD1 (5 bases). CDR1 is MNHEY, CDR2 SMNVEV, per germline (reference sequence). This CDR3 contains 13 residues. V shed 2 bases and J shed 12 bases, with 14 bases lying between them. CDR3 sequence reads: CASSLDPGQIQHF. The CDR3 DNA reads TGTGCCAGCAGTTTAGACCCCGGACAAATCCAGCATTTT.

V is TRBV19 and J is TRBJ2-3, with 10 bases that match TRBD1. V gave up 6 bases and J gave up 5 bases; unmatched junction bases: 5. This CDR3 has 14 residues. Germline-derived CDR1 and CDR2 are LNHDA and SQIVND (reference sequence). Written as DNA, the CDR3 is TGTGCCAGTAGGGGGACAGGGGTCGGAGATACGCAGTATTTT. It translates to CASRGTGVGDTQYF.

Comment on this clone: Other DNA sequences of this sample code for an identical CDR3. V usage is TRBV7-2 and J usage is TRBJ1-3, with D possibly TRBD1 on 6 matching bases. The germline V gene encodes CDR1 SGHTA and CDR2 FQGNSA. The length of the CDR3 is 13 residues. The V and J ends lost 4 bases and 4 bases respectively, with 8 bases between them. The CDR3 DNA follows: TGTGCCAGCAGCTCCGGACAGGGAAACACCATATATTTT. It translates to CASSSGQGNTIYF.

This chain connects TRBV5-5 to TRBJ2-1, with a possible D match to TRBD2 (7 bases). Germline V CDR1 and CDR2: SGHKS, YYEKEE (reference sequence). This CDR3 region has 17 residues. Trimming cost V 0 bases and J 4 bases, with 17 bases left between them. CDR3 residues: CASSLVLTGGPYNEQFF. CDR3 nucleotides: TGTGCCAGCAGCTTGGTTCTAACGGGGGGCCCTTACAATGAGCAGTTCTTC.

The V gene is TRBV7-2, the J gene TRBJ2-1; 8 bases fit TRBD1. Germline V gives CDR1 SGHTA, CDR2 FQGNSA. The V segment lost 5 bases and the J segment 2 bases; nucleotides outside the gene matches: 5. The CDR3 consists of 15 residues. Here the CDR3 DNA reads TGTGCCAGCAGCAGACAGGGGTCAACCTACAATGAGCAGTTCTTC. It specifies CASSRQGSTYNEQFF.

V gene TRBV28 combines with J gene TRBJ2-2, with a tentative D call TRBD1 (6 bases). The CDR3 loop spans 19 amino acids. The germline V gene has CDR1 MDHEN and CDR2 SYDVKM. The V end lost 8 bases, the J end lost 1 base, and 26 bases lay between the germline ends. CDR3 in DNA: TGTGCCAGCTTTCGATTCCCCGGGACAAGTCTCGGGAACACCGGGGAGCTGTTTTTT. It codes for CASFRFPGTSLGNTGELFF.

The sample holds a few counts of this clone. The V gene is TRBV11-3, the J gene TRBJ2-5, with D unclear. This CDR3 region has 14 residues. V was shortened by 1 base and J by 5 bases, with 11 bases between the two germline ends. Germline V gene lookup returns CDR1 SGHNT and CDR2 YENEEA. CDR3 nucleotides: TGTGCCAGCAGCTTAGCGCGATCCCCGGAGACCCAGTACTTC. It translates to CASSLARSPETQYF.

The CDR3 loop reads CASSLVGDMDNSPLHF. The CDR3 nucleotides are TGTGCCAGCAGCTTGGTGGGGGACATGGATAATTCACCCCTCCACTTT. The chain recombines TRBV5-6 with TRBJ1-6; D possibly corresponds to TRBD1 (6 bases). Germline values: CDR1 SGHDT, CDR2 YYEEEE. The length of the CDR3 is 16 residues. Trimming removed 0 bases from V and 5 bases from J, with 12 bases in between.

The table lists this clone with a count of one. The chain links TRBV5-1 to TRBJ2-1, with a possible D match to TRBD2 (6 bases). Germline V gene data show CDR1 as SGHRS and CDR2 as YFSETQ. V was clipped by 0 bases and J by 0 bases, with 7 bases between them. The CDR3 consists of 15 residues. The CDR3 nucleotides read TGCGCCAGCAGCTTGGATAGCGGCTCCTACAATGAGCAGTTCTTC. Its translation: CASSLDSGSYNEQFF.